This T cell receptor (beta chain) is from a study of blood T cell repertoires in COVID-19. This clone was recorded a few times. The data were produced by immunoSEQ multiplex PCR, yet TCRdb's version contains in-frame clones alone and is incomplete. Among around 400,000 clones listed, approximately 89% were seen once. Germline V CDR1 and CDR2: MNHNY, SVGAGI (reference sequence). V trimming: 6 bases; J trimming: 0 bases; junction bases outside the gene matches: 18. The CDR3 extends over 20 amino acids. The sample was PBMCs or T cells enriched from blood (not recorded which). The receptor comes from a woman aged 25 to 39 who had recovered from COVID-19. The chain couples TRBV6-6 to TRBJ1-3; 9 positions match TRBD1. The CDR3 region is CASSRFLDRGMASSGNTIYF. In nucleotides, the CDR3 is TGTGCCAGCAGCCGTTTCTTAGACAGGGGGATGGCGAGCTCTGGAAACACCATATATTTT.